Included here is one T cell receptor beta chain sequence, with context. Here immunoSEQ multiplex PCR was the method, and the copy in TCRdb shows in-frame clones only, minus some. Among around 60,000 clones listed, 80% to 85% were seen once. This specimen belongs to a study of blood T cell repertoires in COVID-19. Germline CDR1 MGHRA, CDR2 YSYEKL. CDR3 length: 15 amino acids. V was pared by 0 bases and J by 6 bases, with 12 bases between. This receptor was identified in a man aged 55-75 years with COVID-19, enrolled during active disease. The chain has TRBV4-1 and TRBJ1-5; no clear D gene. Sequencing was done on a sample of peripheral blood. CDR3 coding DNA: TGCGCCAGCAGCCAAGATGGGCAGGCACTTCAGCCCCAGCATTTT. Its protein product is CASSQDGQALQPQHF.